Here is one TCR beta chain with its context. Only a few counts were recorded for this clonotype. Its antigen is unknown. One base away there is no much larger clone; base qualities are not given. The record originates from a study of T-cell memory formation after mild COVID-19 (dated by TCRdb to about 2021). Background on the whole study: TCR sequence clusters from the two donors were found to be largely donor specific. The cohort was made up of two young adult volunteers, one female and one male, who were previously healthy. Longitudinal TCRalpha and TCRbeta repertoire sequencing tracked T-cell clones expanding and contracting after mild COVID-19 in a couple of donors.

General conclusions and limits of the study: SARS-CoV-2 specificity was not confirmed for the second-wave clones peaking on day 37. Contracting CD4+ clones were located mainly in the CM and EM memory subsets, whereas CD8+ clones were found to be enriched in EMRA. From day 15 to 85, contracting clones showed balanced CD4/CD8 phenotypes, whereas a second wave of clones that expanded from day 15 to 37 leaned towards CD4+. Only a couple of mild cases were covered in the study, and larger cohorts including severe cases with pre-infection samples were considered necessary. Some responding clones were detected in pre-infection memory, which suggested that pre-existing cross-reactive memory T cells had joined the SARS-CoV-2 response.

These reads were obtained on an Illumina NovaSeq 6000. TCRalpha and TCRbeta cDNA libraries were constructed by 5'RACE with constant-segment primers, with sample barcodes and unique molecular identifiers being introduced. Trizol reagent was used to extract RNA from every sample. The libraries were amplified in two PCR steps, and the second step added a second sample barcode and Illumina TruSeq adapters. Sequencing of libraries was performed on an Illumina NovaSeq with 2 x 150 bp paired-end reads. Turning to the authors' computational methods: The reads were demultiplexed and collapsed into UMI-guided consensus sequences using migec v1.2.7. Using mixcr v2.1.11, the UMI consensuses were aligned to TRA and TRB V and J templates and assembled into clonotypes. Clonotypes were classified as expanded or contracted when called significant by both edgeR and NoisET, with noise models trained on biological replicates. edgeR calls used a false discovery rate-adjusted p below 0.01 and a log2 fold-change threshold of 1. As an exploratory analysis of dynamics, max-normalized trajectories of the 1000 most abundant clonotypes were examined by PCA with hierarchical clustering. Separately sequenced CD4+ and CD8+ repertoires were used to assign a CD4 or CD8 phenotype to each responding clone. TCRdb trimmed public reads at Q25 via fastp, called clones via MiXCR and kept in-frame beta chains. Here each entry gathers all rows of one CDR3 protein and keeps the most common genes and DNA. TCRdb's processing, not the study's, gives the V and J calls here. The sample has some 350,000 distinct CDR3 sequences on record, approximately 12% of them singletons. The top ten clones comprise 20% to 25% of the sample.

Ficoll-Paque density gradient centrifugation was used to isolate PBMCs. CDR1 is given as MNHNY and CDR2 as SVGAGI, both from the germline V gene (reference sequence). The CDR3, from cysteine to phenylalanine, totals 14 residues. Kept here is only the CDR3 DNA, which spans 42 bases and is read in frame from base 1. The junction carries 12 bases between V and J, which are trimmed by 6 bases and 4 bases respectively. The rearrangement combines TRBV6-6 with TRBJ1-4; no confident D gene assignment can be made. The sequencing input was PBMCs or a T cell subset sorted from them (not recorded which). The TCR sequence derives from a man aged 18 to 35 who had mild COVID-19 (a few samples of this study predate the infection). The sample titles of this study are shuffled in the database, so cell type and time point are left out; the donor was told from shared clones. The nucleotide sequence reads TGTGCCAGCAGCATGGGGAGGGTTAATGAAAAACTGTTTTTT. This encodes CASSMGRVNEKLFF.